These 21 T cell receptor beta chains originate from one sample sequenced in a study of breast tumors, draining lymph nodes, adjacent tissues. TCRdb analysed the multiplex PCR reads with MiXCR anew, one entry per CDR3 protein. The sample carries tens of thousands of distinct CDR3 sequences, approximately 30% recorded once. The lymph nodes were axillary draining lymph nodes from breast cancer patients. Sequenced material: axillary lymph node tissue. The receptors come from a female donor with breast cancer. Some clones in this sample may be carry-over from other donors' samples.

This clonotype was counted many times. The chain carries TRBV20-1 and TRBJ2-3, with TRBD2 matching 11 bases. V lost 3 bases and J lost 3; bases outside the gene matches: 2. The CDR3 consists of 14 residues. Germline assignment: CDR1 DFQATT and CDR2 SNEGSKA (reference sequence). The CDR3 sequence: CSASRTSGTDTQYF. Here the CDR3 DNA reads TGCAGTGCTAGCCGGACTAGCGGGACAGATACGCAGTATTTT.

This clonotype has a count of ten or more. The rearrangement uses TRBV6-6 and TRBJ1-5; tentatively, D is TRBD1 (5 bases). Between the trimmed V and J ends, which lost 5 bases and 4 bases, there was a span of 18 bases. There are 16 residues in the CDR3. The V gene's germline CDR1 is MNHNY and CDR2 SVGAGI (reference sequence). The CDR3 DNA reads as TGTGCCAGCAGTATGGGGGTCAGGATAGAGAATCAGCCCCAGCATTTT. It encodes CASSMGVRIENQPQHF.

This clonotype occurred many times. V is TRBV30 and J is TRBJ2-1; D possibly corresponds to TRBD2 (6 bases). Germline CDR1 is GTSNPN and CDR2 is SVGIG (reference sequence). The V end lost 1 base, the J end lost 0 bases, and 13 bases lay between the germline ends. The CDR3 is made up of 16 amino acids. DNA of the CDR3: TGTGCCTGGAGTGAAAGGGCGACTAGCTCCTACAATGAGCAGTTCTTC. Protein: CAWSERATSSYNEQFF.

This clonotype was observed many times. V gene TRBV6-1 combines with J gene TRBJ2-5; 8 bases line up with TRBD2. The CDR3 extends over 17 amino acids. Germline trimming cut 1 base from V and 2 bases from J; bases unmatched to any gene: 9. The germline CDR1 and CDR2 sequences are MNHNS and SASEGT. This CDR3 is CASSEEGPAGGQETQYF. For the CDR3, the DNA is TGTGCCAGCAGTGAAGAGGGACCGGCGGGAGGTCAAGAGACCCAGTACTTC.

The table lists this clonotype with many counts. The gene calls are TRBV18 and TRBJ2-5; D remains ambiguous. This CDR3 has 12 residues. Per germline, CDR1 KGHSH and CDR2 LQKENI. V was trimmed by 6 bases and J by 2 bases, leaving 7 bases between them. The CDR3 DNA reads TGTGCCAGCTCCCCAGAACAAGAGACCCAGTACTTC. It specifies CASSPEQETQYF.

At least ten counts were recorded for this clonotype. The rearrangement uses TRBV5-5 and TRBJ2-5; weak D call: TRBD1 (6 bases). The V gene's germline CDR1 is SGHKS and CDR2 YYEKEE (reference sequence). The CDR3 spans 15 residues. V gave up 4 bases and J gave up 2 bases, with 15 bases separating them. The CDR3 is CASSLRADRQETQYF. The CDR3 nucleotides read TGTGCCAGCAGCCTCAGGGCGGACAGACAAGAGACCCAGTACTTC. The entire variable domain, with the rest obtained from reference TRBV5-5 and TRBJ2-5, is as follows: DAGVTQSPTHLIKTRGQQVTLRCSPISGHKSVSWYQQVLGQGPQFIFQYYEKEERGRGNFPDRFSARQFPNYSSELNVNALLLGDSALYLCASSLRADRQETQYFGPGTRLLVL.

This clonotype was found many times. This chain connects TRBV11-2 to TRBJ2-2, with D tentatively TRBD1 (5 bases). Deletions cut 5 bases from V and 7 bases from J, with 8 bases between. Germline CDR1 is SGHAT and CDR2 is FQNNGV. This CDR3 is 12 amino acids long. The CDR3 is CASSQTVGELFF. The CDR3 DNA reads as TGTGCCAGCAGCCAGACAGTCGGGGAGCTGTTTTTT.

This chain uses TRBV3-2 with TRBJ2-3; the table's D gene call, TRBD2, was not cross checked with the DNA. TRBV3-2 is assigned pseudogene status. The CDR3 is made up of 15 amino acids. CDR3 sequence reads: CATRTGGSSKDTQYF. The CDR3 nucleotides read TGTGCCACCCGAACTGGCGGGAGTTCTAAAGATACGCAGTATTTT.

This rearrangement joins TRBV7-2 to TRBJ2-4; TRBD2 aligns across 12 bases. The CDR3 runs 15 residues. V lost 4 bases and J lost 8; bases outside the gene matches: 6. Per the germline V gene, CDR1 is SGHTA and CDR2 is FQGNSA. Here the CDR3 DNA reads TGTGCCAGCAGCTCCCGACTAGCGGGAGCACACATTCAGTACTTC. Translated: CASSSRLAGAHIQYF.

A remark on this clonotype: A read error may explain this, as a much larger clone is one base away. V gene TRBV20-1 combines with J gene TRBJ1-1, with 8 bases matching TRBD1. Germline V CDR1 and CDR2: DFQATT, SNEGSKA (reference sequence). This CDR3 has 14 residues. The V and J ends lost 5 bases and 5 bases, in that order; junction bases with no gene match: 10. CDR3 sequence (DNA): TGCAGTGCTGGAGCCACAGGGGGGTGGACTGAAGCTTTCTTT. The encoded protein is CSAGATGGWTEAFF.

The sample holds many counts of this clonotype. This rearrangement joins TRBV10-1 to TRBJ1-5, with 11 nucleotides matching TRBD1. Per germline, CDR1 WNHNN and CDR2 SYGVQD (reference sequence). Losses at the gene ends were 9 bases for V and 2 bases for J; bases not matched to a gene: 9. This CDR3 is 16 amino acids long. CDR3 in DNA: TGCGCCAGGGACAGGGGGCCTACGGAGCGCAATCAGCCCCAGCATTTT. Its translation is CARDRGPTERNQPQHF.

This clonotype was observed a single time. One end of the junction fails to match germline, which may point to a read error. The J gene is TRBJ2-1, the V gene TRBV6-1, with D maybe TRBD1 (5 bases). The germline CDR1 and CDR2 sequences are MNHNS and SASEGT. The CDR3 is 16 amino acids. The CDR3 spells CASCEGDSIYYNEQFF. The CDR3 DNA reads TGTGCCAGCTGTGAAGGCGACAGCATCTACTACAATGAGCAGTTCTTC.

In this sample, this clonotype turned up once. The rearrangement uses TRBV7-9 and TRBJ2-3; D possibly matches TRBD1 or TRBD2 (5 bases each). Germline V CDR1 and CDR2: SEHNR, FQNEAQ (reference sequence). This CDR3 is built from 15 residues. V lost 5 bases and J lost 1, with 13 bases in between. Here the CDR3 reads CASSVGRGGTDTQYF. The CDR3 coding sequence is TGTGCCAGCAGCGTAGGGAGAGGGGGCACAGATACGCAGTATTTT. Looking up the rest from reference TRBV7-9 and TRBJ2-3 gives the full variable domain: DTGVSQNPRHKITKRGQNVTFRCDPISEHNRLYWYRQTLGQGPEFLTYFQNEAQLEKSRLLSDRFSAERPKGSFSTLEIQRTEQGDSAMYLCASSVGRGGTDTQYFGPGTRLTVL.

In this sample, this clonotype turned up many times. The gene calls are TRBV6-5 and TRBJ2-3; 10 nucleotides match TRBD1. The V gene's germline CDR1 is MNHEY and CDR2 SVGAGI. With V trimmed by 6 bases and J by 4 bases, 10 bases remained unmatched. CDR3 length: 16 amino acids. CDR3 DNA sequence: TGTGCCAGCAGACCCCCGGGACAGGGGACGGCAGATACGCAGTATTTT. Translation: CASRPPGQGTADTQYF.

This clonotype has a count of ten or more. The V call is TRBV12-3 or TRBV12-4, the J call TRBJ2-3, with 7 bases aligning to TRBD2. The CDR3 has 13 residues. Unmatched junction bases numbered 3, after V lost 1 base and J lost 8 bases. The CDR3 region is CASSLGGGGTQYF. In DNA form, the CDR3 reads TGTGCCAGCAGTTTAGGCGGGGGAGGTACGCAGTATTTT.

There are many counts of this clonotype. The gene calls are TRBV11-1 and TRBJ2-1; the D gene is possibly TRBD2 (6 bases). This CDR3 has 14 amino acids. Germline V CDR1 and CDR2: SGHAT, FQDESV (reference sequence). V was clipped by 3 bases and J by 7 bases, with 13 bases between them. CDR3 amino acids: CASSLSLAGNEQFF. DNA for the CDR3: TGTGCCAGCAGCTTGTCACTAGCCGGGAATGAGCAGTTCTTC.

This clonotype was seen ten or more times. The chain combines TRBV7-3 with TRBJ2-3, with D perhaps matching TRBD1 (5 bases). This CDR3 is 15 amino acids long. Between the trimmed V and J ends, which lost 0 bases and 5 bases, there was a span of 12 bases. The V gene's germline CDR1 is SGHTA and CDR2 FQGTGA. CDR3 sequence: CASSLTGVQGDTQYF. DNA for the CDR3: TGTGCCAGCAGCTTAACCGGAGTCCAGGGAGATACGCAGTATTTT.

In its sample, this clonotype was seen many times. The V and J genes are TRBV6-6 and TRBJ2-7; D possibly corresponds to TRBD2 (7 bases). Germline loops: CDR1 MNHNY, CDR2 SVGAGI (reference sequence). The CDR3 has 14 amino acids. Trimming shortened V by 0 bases and J by 3 bases, and 9 bases separated the two germline ends. CDR3 sequence reads: CASSYSGGHYEQYF. CDR3 bases: TGTGCCAGCAGTTACTCCGGGGGGCACTACGAGCAGTACTTC.

This clonotype has at least ten counts. CDR3 DNA: TGTGCCAGCAGCTCCTCTCCACTAGCGGGAGGTTACAATGAGCAGTTCTTC. Translating it yields CASSSSPLAGGYNEQFF. The V and J genes are TRBV7-3 and TRBJ2-1; 12 bases are shared with TRBD2. The CDR3 is made up of 17 amino acids. Unmatched junction bases numbered 8, after V lost 4 bases and J lost 4 bases. Germline CDR1 is SGHTA and CDR2 is FQGTGA.

This clonotype was counted many times. One base away lies a much larger clone, so this may be a sequencing read error. The chain joins TRBV12-3 or TRBV12-4 to TRBJ1-2; D unresolved. The germline V and J ends were trimmed by 3 bases and 3 bases, with 11 bases remaining between them. This CDR3 has 14 residues. DNA of the CDR3: TGTGCCAGCAGTTTCTTTCAGGCTGACTATGGCTACACCTTC. Its translation is CASSFFQADYGYTF.

This clonotype was seen repeatedly, ten times or more. This chain uses TRBV29-1 with TRBJ2-5; D may match TRBD1 or TRBD2 (5 bases each). Germline V gene lookup returns CDR1 SQVTM and CDR2 ANQGSEA. This CDR3 is built from 15 residues. V lost 2 bases, J lost 5 bases, and 18 bases lay in between. The CDR3 is CSVEHGSGDGETQYF. The CDR3 DNA follows: TGCAGCGTTGAACATGGGTCCGGGGACGGGGAGACCCAGTACTTC.